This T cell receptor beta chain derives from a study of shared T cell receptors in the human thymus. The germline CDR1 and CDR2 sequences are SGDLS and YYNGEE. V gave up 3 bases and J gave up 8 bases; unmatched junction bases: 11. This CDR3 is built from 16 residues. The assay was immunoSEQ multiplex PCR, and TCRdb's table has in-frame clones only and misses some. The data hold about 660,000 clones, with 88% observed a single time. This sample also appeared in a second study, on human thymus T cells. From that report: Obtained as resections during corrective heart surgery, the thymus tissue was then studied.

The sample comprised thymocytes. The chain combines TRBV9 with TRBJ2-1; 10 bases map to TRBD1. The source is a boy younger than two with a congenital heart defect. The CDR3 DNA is TGTGCCAGCAGCGAGGAGGAGGACAGGGGGTTCGATGAGCAGTTCTTC. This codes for CASSEEEDRGFDEQFF.